These 5 T cell receptor beta chains originate from one sample sequenced in a study of cytomegalovirus exposure and HLA in healthy donors. 13 Jbeta primers and 60 Vbeta primers were used for the PCR. Assay: immunoSEQ multiplex PCR; the TCRdb copy retains only in-frame clones and omits some. Of some 130,000 clones in the sample, around 77% were seen once. Sequenced input: PBMCs. The receptor source for this set is a man aged 25-45 years in good health and CMV-seronegative.

This clone occurred a few times. The chain has TRBV7-6 and TRBJ1-2; weak D call: TRBD1 (6 bases). CDR3 length equals 15 residues. Trimming cost V 1 base and J 3 bases, with 12 bases left between them. Germline V gives CDR1 SGHVS, CDR2 FNYEAQ. CDR3 loop: CASSLGGGPDYGYTF. CDR3 DNA sequence: TGTGCCAGCAGCTTAGGGGGGGGGCCTGACTATGGCTACACCTTC.

The genes are TRBV15 and TRBJ1-5; 8 bases fit TRBD1. The V gene end was trimmed by 3 bases and the J gene end by 0 bases; junction bases not matched to a gene: 1. The CDR3 is made up of 15 amino acids. Germline-derived CDR1 and CDR2 are LNHNV and YYDKDF (reference sequence). The CDR3 loop is CATSRTGVSNQPQHF. The DNA for the CDR3 is TGTGCCACCAGCAGGACAGGGGTTAGCAATCAGCCCCAGCATTTT.

CDR3 in amino acids: CASSFLGEKSYEQYF. In DNA form, the CDR3 reads TGTGCCAGCAGCTTCCTAGGAGAAAAGTCCTACGAGCAGTACTTC. The V gene is TRBV5-4, the J gene TRBJ2-7; D gene uncertain. V was shortened by 2 bases and J by 1 base, with 13 bases between the two germline ends. The CDR3 sequence is 15 residues long. The germline CDR1 and CDR2 sequences are SGHNT and YYREEE (reference sequence).

This clone has only a few counts. One end of the junction does not line up with germline, which may come from a read error. The chain is built from TRBV30 and TRBJ2-5, with D possibly TRBD2 on 5 matching bases. The CDR3 extends over 12 amino acids. The germline gives CDR1 GTSNPN, CDR2 SVGIG (reference sequence). CDR3 in amino acids: CASHGLQEAQYF. CDR3 coding DNA: TGTGCCTCCCACGGACTGCAAGAGGCCCAGTACTTC.

The V gene is TRBV25-1, the J gene TRBJ2-1; TRBD2 matches at 7 bases. Unmatched junction bases numbered 11, after V lost 8 bases and J lost 7 bases. The CDR3 totals 14 residues. Germline-derived CDR1 and CDR2 are MGHDK and SYGVNS. CDR3 sequence reads: CASVGGTANNEQFF. CDR3 nucleotides: TGTGCCAGCGTGGGGGGGACGGCCAATAATGAGCAGTTCTTC.